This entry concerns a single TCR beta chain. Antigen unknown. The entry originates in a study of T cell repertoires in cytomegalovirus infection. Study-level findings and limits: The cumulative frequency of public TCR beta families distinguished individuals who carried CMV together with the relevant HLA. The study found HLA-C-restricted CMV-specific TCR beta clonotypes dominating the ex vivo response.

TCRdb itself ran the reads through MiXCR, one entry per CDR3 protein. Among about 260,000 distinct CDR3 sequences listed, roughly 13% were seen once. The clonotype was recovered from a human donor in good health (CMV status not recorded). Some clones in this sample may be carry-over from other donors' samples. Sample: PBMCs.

The CDR3 here is CSVGTGGTIPSYGYTF. The CDR3 bases are TGCAGCGTCGGGACAGGGGGAACCATTCCCTCCTATGGCTACACCTTC. This rearrangement joins TRBV29-1 to TRBJ1-2; 11 bases fit TRBD1. Per germline, CDR1 SQVTM and CDR2 ANQGSEA. The ends lost 6 bases at V and 4 bases at J; junction bases unmatched: 13. There are 16 residues in the CDR3.